The subject of this entry is one TCR beta chain. This sample was included in a study of blood T cell repertoires in COVID-19. Whole-study context: T cells, B-cell-depleted T cells, or PBMCs supplied cDNA or gDNA.

Methods used by the authors: From reference gene primer amplification, estimates of nucleated cell counts were derived. Data came from immunoSEQ multiplex PCR; TCRdb stores just in-frame clones and leaves some out. V, J and clone size were drawn from that table, and D and trimming were deduced from the DNA. The sample contains roughly 61,000 clones, 75% to 95% of which appear only once. The TCR originated in a man aged 55 to 70 with acute or convalescent COVID-19. Sequenced: peripheral blood.

The CDR3 nucleotides read TGCAGTGCTAGTAACAGGGGAGATGAGCAGTTCTTC. This sequence encodes CSASNRGDEQFF. The V and J genes are TRBV20-1 and TRBJ2-1; 7 bases are shared with TRBD1. The CDR3 runs 12 residues. The V gene end was trimmed by 3 bases and the J gene end by 8 bases; junction bases not matched to a gene: 4. Looked up from germline, CDR1 is DFQATT and CDR2 is SNEGSKA (reference sequence).